The rows below give T cell receptor beta chains drawn from one sample of a study of T-cell reconstitution after alpha-beta-depleted transplantation in children. TCRdb redid the calling of the PCR reads with MiXCR, one entry per CDR3 protein. The sample lists a few hundred thousand distinct CDR3 sequences; roughly a tenth were seen once. The source was PBMCs from the stem cell graft donor, collected from the stem cell graft. The receptors originated from a human donor who donated a stem cell graft to a child with SCID. CDR3s include the opening cysteine and the closing phenylalanine or tryptophan. A D gene is named only where the DNA matches it firmly. Clone size, where shown, is once, few, many, or a class for clones that have expanded.

J gene: TRBJ2-7; D gene: -; clone size: many; V gene: TRBV28; CDR3 DNA: TGTGCCAGCAGTTTATGGAGGGAAGAATACGAGCAGTACTTC; CDR3 protein: CASSLWREEYEQYF
J gene: TRBJ2-3; D gene: TRBD2; clone size: many; V gene: TRBV5-8; CDR3 DNA: TGTGCCAGTCCCCCGGGCCCTAGCGGGAGTAGGGATACGCAGTATTTT; CDR3 protein: CASPPGPSGSRDTQYF
J gene: TRBJ1-1; D gene: -; clone size: many; V gene: TRBV15; CDR3 DNA: TGTGCCACCAGCAGAGTATTGGGTGAAGCTTTCTTT; CDR3 protein: CATSRVLGEAFF
J gene: TRBJ2-7; D gene: -; clone size: many; V gene: TRBV12-3/TRBV12-4; CDR3 DNA: TGTGCCAGCAGTTACCGGGACGGATACTACGAGCAGTACTTC; CDR3 protein: CASSYRDGYYEQYF
J gene: TRBJ1-3; D gene: -; clone size: many; V gene: TRBV4-2; CDR3 DNA: TGTGCCAGCAGCCAAGGTGGGGACACGGTCTCTGGAAACACCATATATTTT; CDR3 protein: CASSQGGDTVSGNTIYF
J gene: TRBJ1-1; D gene: -; clone size: many; V gene: TRBV27; CDR3 DNA: TGTGCCACCCTACAAGACACTGAAGCTTTCTTT; CDR3 protein: CATLQDTEAFF
J gene: TRBJ2-7; D gene: TRBD2; clone size: few; V gene: TRBV7-2; CDR3 DNA: TGTGCCAGCAGCAAAACGGGGGGAGCGGGCGAGCAGTACTTC; CDR3 protein: CASSKTGGAGEQYF
J gene: TRBJ1-5; D gene: -; clone size: many; V gene: TRBV15; CDR3 DNA: TGTGCCACGGGACGGATCAATCAGCCCCAGCATTTT; CDR3 protein: CATGRINQPQHF
J gene: TRBJ2-1; D gene: -; clone size: many; V gene: TRBV7-3; CDR3 DNA: TGTGCCAGCAGCCCCCGGTCGGCCTCGACTGAGCAGTTCTTC; CDR3 protein: CASSPRSASTEQFF
J gene: TRBJ2-7; D gene: -; clone size: few; V gene: TRBV7-2; CDR3 DNA: TGTGCCAGCAGCCTGGGAGACCACGAGCAGTACTTC; CDR3 protein: CASSLGDHEQYF
J gene: TRBJ2-1; D gene: -; clone size: few; V gene: TRBV20-1; CDR3 DNA: TGCAGTGCTAGAGTGGGGGCAGCCCAGTCCTACAATGAGCAGTTCTTC; CDR3 protein: CSARVGAAQSYNEQFF
J gene: TRBJ2-3; D gene: TRBD2; clone size: many; V gene: TRBV4-2; CDR3 DNA: TGTGCCAGCAGCCAAGATCCAGCGGGGGCCACAGATACGCAGTATTTT; CDR3 protein: CASSQDPAGATDTQYF
J gene: TRBJ1-5; D gene: -; clone size: many; V gene: TRBV12-3/TRBV12-4; CDR3 DNA: TGTGCCAGCATCCCGGGGGGGGAGAGCAATCAGCCCCAGCATTTT; CDR3 protein: CASIPGGESNQPQHF
J gene: TRBJ1-5; D gene: TRBD1; clone size: few; V gene: TRBV7-2; CDR3 DNA: TGTGCCAGCAGCCCCCGACAGGGGGCGAATCAGCCCCAGCATTTT; CDR3 protein: CASSPRQGANQPQHF
J gene: TRBJ2-1; D gene: TRBD1; clone size: many; V gene: TRBV10-3; CDR3 DNA: TGTGCCATCACCGGATCCGGGACAGGGTCCTACAATGAGCAGTTCTTC; CDR3 protein: CAITGSGTGSYNEQFF
J gene: TRBJ2-7; D gene: TRBD1; clone size: few; V gene: TRBV27; CDR3 DNA: TGTGCCAGCAGTTTATCGAGGGACAGCCCGGACGAGCAGTACTTC; CDR3 protein: CASSLSRDSPDEQYF
J gene: TRBJ2-3; D gene: -; clone size: many; V gene: TRBV28; CDR3 DNA: TGTGCCAGCAGTTTTTCCGAACAGGGTGGCACAGATACGCAGTATTTT; CDR3 protein: CASSFSEQGGTDTQYF
J gene: TRBJ1-1; D gene: -; clone size: many; V gene: TRBV12-3/TRBV12-4; CDR3 DNA: TGTGCCAGCAGCTTAGTCGGGGTGGCTTTCTTT; CDR3 protein: CASSLVGVAFF
J gene: TRBJ1-4; D gene: -; clone size: few; V gene: TRBV5-1; CDR3 DNA: TGCGCCAGCAGCAACGTGGGACTGGAGGGAGAAAAACTGTTTTTT; CDR3 protein: CASSNVGLEGEKLFF
J gene: TRBJ1-1; D gene: -; clone size: many; V gene: TRBV5-1; CDR3 DNA: TGCGCCAGCAGCTTGAGCCAGGGGCCCCACACTGAAGCTTTCTTT; CDR3 protein: CASSLSQGPHTEAFF
J gene: TRBJ2-7; D gene: TRBD2; clone size: many; V gene: TRBV3-1; CDR3 DNA: TGTGCCAGCAGCCCCACGACTAGCGGGGGTTCGGAGCAGTACTTC; CDR3 protein: CASSPTTSGGSEQYF
J gene: TRBJ2-5; D gene: -; clone size: few; V gene: TRBV7-2; CDR3 DNA: TGTGCCAGCAGCCCCGGGAGAAAAGAGACCCAGTACTTC; CDR3 protein: CASSPGRKETQYF
J gene: TRBJ1-4; D gene: -; clone size: few; V gene: TRBV5-1; CDR3 DNA: TGCGCCAGCAGCTACGGGGGAATTAATGAAAAACTGTTTTTT; CDR3 protein: CASSYGGINEKLFF
J gene: TRBJ2-7; D gene: TRBD2; clone size: many; V gene: TRBV20-1; CDR3 DNA: TGCAGTGCTAGAGGGTCTAGCGGGGGAGATTCCTACGAGCAGTACTTC; CDR3 protein: CSARGSSGGDSYEQYF
J gene: TRBJ1-4; D gene: -; clone size: many; V gene: TRBV14; CDR3 DNA: TGTGCCAGCAGCCGAACTAATGAAAAACTGTTTTTT; CDR3 protein: CASSRTNEKLFF
J gene: TRBJ1-2; D gene: -; clone size: -; V gene: TRBV7-9; CDR3 DNA: TGTGCCAGCCAGGGGACGTTTAACTATGGCTACACCTTC; CDR3 protein: CASQGTFNYGYTF
J gene: TRBJ2-1; D gene: -; clone size: few; V gene: TRBV6-1; CDR3 DNA: TGTGCCAGCAGAGTCCCGGGGGCCCCCTACAATGAGCAGTTCTTC; CDR3 protein: CASRVPGAPYNEQFF
J gene: TRBJ2-5; D gene: -; clone size: many; V gene: TRBV20-1; CDR3 DNA: TGCAGTGCTAGCGCCGTAACTCAAGAGACCCAGTACTTC; CDR3 protein: CSASAVTQETQYF
J gene: TRBJ2-5; D gene: TRBD2; clone size: many; V gene: TRBV20-1; CDR3 DNA: TGCAGTGCTAGAGGGAGCGGGAACCAAGAGACCCAGTACTTC; CDR3 protein: CSARGSGNQETQYF
J gene: TRBJ2-3; D gene: -; clone size: many; V gene: TRBV7-2; CDR3 DNA: TGTGCCAGCAGAGGGGCGGGGATAGATACGCAGTATTTT; CDR3 protein: CASRGAGIDTQYF
J gene: TRBJ2-7; D gene: -; clone size: many; V gene: TRBV5-1; CDR3 DNA: TGCGCCAGCAGCTTGGCAGGGGGGAGATTCTACGAGCAGTACTTC; CDR3 protein: CASSLAGGRFYEQYF
J gene: TRBJ1-1; D gene: -; clone size: many; V gene: TRBV5-1; CDR3 DNA: TGCGCCAGCAGCTTGGTGGGGGGGCTGCGGACTGAAGCTTTCTTT; CDR3 protein: CASSLVGGLRTEAFF
J gene: TRBJ2-7; D gene: TRBD2; clone size: once; V gene: TRBV14; CDR3 DNA: TGTGCCAGCAGCCAAGACATCAGTTCGGAGGGCGGGGGGATAACCTACGAGCAGTACTTC; CDR3 protein: CASSQDISSEGGGITYEQYF
J gene: TRBJ2-2; D gene: -; clone size: few; V gene: TRBV2; CDR3 DNA: TGTGCCAGCAGTGAAGGACTAGGCACCGGGGAGCTGTTTTTT; CDR3 protein: CASSEGLGTGELFF
J gene: TRBJ1-1; D gene: TRBD1; clone size: many; V gene: TRBV20-1; CDR3 DNA: TGCAGTGCGTCCGTAGGGGGCAAGAACACTGAAGCTTTCTTT; CDR3 protein: CSASVGGKNTEAFF
J gene: TRBJ2-1; D gene: -; clone size: few; V gene: TRBV9; CDR3 DNA: TGTGCCAGCAGCTCAAATAGGGTCTCCTACAATGAGCAGTTCTTC; CDR3 protein: CASSSNRVSYNEQFF
J gene: TRBJ2-7; D gene: -; clone size: many; V gene: TRBV3-1; CDR3 DNA: TGTGCCAGCAGCCAAGACAACAGCCACGAGCAGTACTTC; CDR3 protein: CASSQDNSHEQYF
J gene: TRBJ1-6; D gene: TRBD1; clone size: many; V gene: TRBV3-1; CDR3 DNA: TGTGCCAGCAGCCTTCGACAGGGGAAGGGATCACCCCTCCACTTT; CDR3 protein: CASSLRQGKGSPLHF
J gene: TRBJ1-6; D gene: -; clone size: many; V gene: TRBV3-1; CDR3 DNA: TGTGCCAGCAGCCAAGCCCGGGGGGCCCTCCACTTT; CDR3 protein: CASSQARGALHF
J gene: TRBJ2-1; D gene: -; clone size: many; V gene: TRBV5-1; CDR3 DNA: TGCGCCAGCAGCTTCTCAGGGCTCCTCTCCTACAATGAGCAGTTCTTC; CDR3 protein: CASSFSGLLSYNEQFF
J gene: TRBJ1-1; D gene: -; clone size: many; V gene: TRBV11-2; CDR3 DNA: TGTGCCAGCAGCGTCGGGACAAGCACTGAAGCTTTCTTT; CDR3 protein: CASSVGTSTEAFF
J gene: TRBJ2-3; D gene: -; clone size: many; V gene: TRBV5-1; CDR3 DNA: TGCGCCAGCAGCCTACCTGGGGATCCAGCAGATACGCAGTATTTT; CDR3 protein: CASSLPGDPADTQYF
J gene: TRBJ2-5; D gene: -; clone size: few; V gene: TRBV7-3; CDR3 DNA: TGTGCCAGCAGCCCCCAGAAGGGCTACGAGACCCAGTACTTC; CDR3 protein: CASSPQKGYETQYF
J gene: TRBJ2-6; D gene: -; clone size: many; V gene: TRBV5-1; CDR3 DNA: TGCGCCAGCAGCTTTGCCCCTTCTGATGCGTCTGGGGCCAACGTCCTGACTTTC; CDR3 protein: CASSFAPSDASGANVLTF
J gene: TRBJ1-5; D gene: TRBD1; clone size: many; V gene: TRBV15; CDR3 DNA: TGTGCCACCAGCGCTGGACAGGGATCGAATCAGCCCCAGCATTTT; CDR3 protein: CATSAGQGSNQPQHF
J gene: TRBJ2-1; D gene: TRBD1; clone size: many; V gene: TRBV5-1; CDR3 DNA: TGCGCCAGCAGCATGGGACAGGGGGCGGTATATGAGCAGTTCTTC; CDR3 protein: CASSMGQGAVYEQFF
J gene: TRBJ1-5; D gene: -; clone size: -; V gene: TRBV20-1; CDR3 DNA: TGCAGTGCTACCGGGGGGCAGGGTCAGCCCCAGCATTTT; CDR3 protein: CSATGGQGQPQHF
J gene: TRBJ2-5; D gene: -; clone size: -; V gene: TRBV6-1; CDR3 DNA: TGTGCCAGCAGCTCCCCCATGGGAGCTCCAAGGGGGGAGACCCAGTACTTC; CDR3 protein: CASSSPMGAPRGETQYF
J gene: TRBJ2-1; D gene: TRBD1; clone size: many; V gene: TRBV5-1; CDR3 DNA: TGCGCCAGCAGCTTGGGACAGGGGTCGGGGAATGAGCAGTTCTTC; CDR3 protein: CASSLGQGSGNEQFF
J gene: TRBJ1-2; D gene: -; clone size: many; V gene: TRBV5-1; CDR3 DNA: TGCGCCAGCAGCGCGGCCGCGGCAGGGGCTAACTATGGCTACACCTTC; CDR3 protein: CASSAAAAGANYGYTF
J gene: TRBJ2-5; D gene: -; clone size: many; V gene: TRBV20-1; CDR3 DNA: TGCAGTGCGCTAGAAGAGACCCAGTACTTC; CDR3 protein: CSALEETQYF